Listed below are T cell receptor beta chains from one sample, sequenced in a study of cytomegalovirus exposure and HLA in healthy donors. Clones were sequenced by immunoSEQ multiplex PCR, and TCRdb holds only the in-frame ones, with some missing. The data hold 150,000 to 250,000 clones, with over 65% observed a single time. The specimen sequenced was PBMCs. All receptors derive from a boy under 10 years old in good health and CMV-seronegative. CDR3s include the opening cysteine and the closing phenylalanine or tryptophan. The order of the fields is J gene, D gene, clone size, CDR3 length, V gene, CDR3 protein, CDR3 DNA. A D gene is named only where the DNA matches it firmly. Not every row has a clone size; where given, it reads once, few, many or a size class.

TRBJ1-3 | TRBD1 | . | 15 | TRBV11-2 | CASSHDRGKGNTIYF | TGTGCCAGCAGCCATGACAGGGGTAAGGGAAACACCATATATTTT
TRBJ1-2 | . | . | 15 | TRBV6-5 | CASSSARDSRYGYTF | TGTGCCAGCAGTTCCGCTCGGGACTCCCGTTATGGCTACACCTTC
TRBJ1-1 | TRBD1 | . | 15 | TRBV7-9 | CASSLGQGKNTEAFF | TGTGCCAGCAGCTTAGGACAGGGGAAGAACACTGAAGCTTTCTTT
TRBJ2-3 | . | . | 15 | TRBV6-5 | CASSYSGRYTDTQYF | TGTGCCAGCAGTTACTCGGGGCGATACACAGATACGCAGTATTTT
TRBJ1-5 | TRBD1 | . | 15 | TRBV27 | CASSPIQGRIQPQHF | TGTGCCAGCAGCCCAATACAGGGGAGGATTCAGCCCCAGCATTTT
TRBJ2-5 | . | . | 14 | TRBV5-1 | CASSLGRIVETQYF | TGCGCCAGCAGCTTGGGCCGCATAGTGGAGACCCAGTACTTC
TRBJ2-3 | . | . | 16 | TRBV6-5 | CASSYSRTVSTDTQYF | TGTGCCAGCAGTTACTCCCGGACAGTTAGCACAGATACGCAGTATTTT
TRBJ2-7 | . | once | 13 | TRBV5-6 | CASSLDPRNEQYF | TGTGCCAGCAGCCTGGACCCCAGGAACGAGCAGTACTTC
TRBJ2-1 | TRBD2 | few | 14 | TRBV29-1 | CSVVGGGIYNEQFF | TGCAGCGTTGTAGGCGGGGGGATCTACAATGAGCAGTTCTTC
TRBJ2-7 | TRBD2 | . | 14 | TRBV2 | CASRVAGGLYEQYF | TGTGCCAGCAGGGTAGCGGGGGGGCTGTACGAGCAGTACTTC
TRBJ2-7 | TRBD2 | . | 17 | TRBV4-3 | CASSLEVGGGAAYEQYF | TGCGCCAGCAGCCTAGAGGTGGGCGGGGGGGCCGCGTACGAGCAGTACTTC
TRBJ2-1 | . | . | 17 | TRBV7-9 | CASSLTRLFSSYNEQFF | TGTGCCAGCAGCTTAACCAGGTTGTTTAGTTCCTACAATGAGCAGTTCTTC
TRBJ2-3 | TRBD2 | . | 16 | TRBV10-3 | CATRLAGPLQPDTQYF | TGTGCCACCAGGCTAGCGGGTCCATTACAACCAGATACGCAGTATTTT
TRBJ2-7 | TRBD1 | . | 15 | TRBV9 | CASSARDRGSYEQYF | TGTGCCAGCAGCGCCCGGGACAGGGGGTCCTACGAGCAGTACTTC
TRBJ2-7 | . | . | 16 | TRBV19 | CASSIVFGGLSYEQYF | TGTGCCAGTAGTATAGTCTTTGGAGGGCTCTCCTACGAGCAGTACTTC
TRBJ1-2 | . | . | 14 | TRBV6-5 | CASSPSGVAYGYTF | TGTGCCAGCAGCCCTTCAGGGGTCGCCTATGGCTACACCTTC
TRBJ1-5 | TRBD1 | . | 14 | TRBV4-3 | CASSEGQGQEPQHF | TGCGCCAGCAGCGAAGGACAGGGTCAGGAGCCCCAGCATTTT
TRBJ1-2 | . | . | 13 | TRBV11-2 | CASSLGTDYGYTF | TGTGCCAGCAGCTTAGGGACAGACTATGGCTACACCTTC
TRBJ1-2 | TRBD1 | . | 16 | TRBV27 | CASSHRDRGTAYGYTF | TGTGCCAGCAGCCACCGGGACAGGGGGACAGCCTATGGCTACACCTTC
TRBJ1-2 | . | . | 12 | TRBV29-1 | CSVEQGRYGYTF | TGCAGCGTTGAGCAGGGTCGCTATGGCTACACCTTC
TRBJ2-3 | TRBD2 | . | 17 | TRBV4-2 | CASSQEVSGGPTDTQYF | TGTGCCAGCAGCCAAGAGGTCAGCGGGGGGCCTACAGATACGCAGTATTTT
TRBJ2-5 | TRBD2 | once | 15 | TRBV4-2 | CASSQLAGGPETQYF | TGTGCCAGCAGCCAATTAGCGGGGGGGCCCGAGACCCAGTACTTC
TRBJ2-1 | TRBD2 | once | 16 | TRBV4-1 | CASSQPGLAGLNEQFF | TGCGCCAGCAGCCAACCAGGACTAGCGGGGCTCAATGAGCAGTTCTTC
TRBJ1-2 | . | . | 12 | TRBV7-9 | CASSLEAYGYTF | TGTGCCAGCAGCTTAGAAGCCTATGGCTACACCTTC
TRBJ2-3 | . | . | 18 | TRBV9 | CASSHTISHRWNTDTQYF | TGTGCCAGCAGCCATACCATTTCCCACAGGTGGAACACAGATACGCAGTATTTT
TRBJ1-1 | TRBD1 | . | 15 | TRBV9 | CASSAHPRGPSEAFF | TGTGCCAGCAGCGCACACCCCAGGGGGCCCTCTGAAGCTTTCTTT
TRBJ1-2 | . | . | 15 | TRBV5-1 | CASSPMGGQALSDTF | TGCGCCAGCAGCCCGATGGGCGGACAAGCCCTTTCAGACACCTTC
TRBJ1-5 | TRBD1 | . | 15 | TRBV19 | CASRRTGNSNQPQHF | TGTGCCAGTAGACGGACAGGGAATAGCAATCAGCCCCAGCATTTT
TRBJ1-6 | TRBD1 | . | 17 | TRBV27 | CASGAKQGVMDNSPLHF | TGTGCCAGCGGAGCGAAACAGGGGGTGATGGATAATTCACCCCTCCACTTT
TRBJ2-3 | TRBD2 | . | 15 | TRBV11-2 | CASSFSGRYTDTQYF | TGTGCCAGCAGCTTTAGCGGGCGCTACACAGATACGCAGTATTTT
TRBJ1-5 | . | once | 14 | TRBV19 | CASRIGVSNQPQHF | TGTGCCAGTAGAATAGGCGTCAGCAATCAGCCCCAGCATTTT
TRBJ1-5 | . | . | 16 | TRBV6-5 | CASSYRATGGNQPQHF | TGTGCCAGCAGTTACCGAGCGACGGGGGGCAATCAGCCCCAGCATTTT
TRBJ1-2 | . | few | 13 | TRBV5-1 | CASSLPGLFGYTF | TGCGCCAGCAGCTTACCCGGACTCTTCGGCTACACCTTC
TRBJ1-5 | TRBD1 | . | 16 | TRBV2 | CASSDRRTGGFGAQHF | TGTGCCAGCAGTGACCGTAGGACAGGGGGGTTCGGGGCCCAGCATTTT
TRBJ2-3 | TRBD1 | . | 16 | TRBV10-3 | CAISGGPGQGTDTQYF | TGTGCCATCAGTGGCGGACCGGGACAGGGGACCGATACGCAGTATTTT
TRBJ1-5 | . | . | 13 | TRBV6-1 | CASGGLGNQPQHF | TGTGCCAGCGGGGGGTTAGGCAATCAGCCCCAGCATTTT
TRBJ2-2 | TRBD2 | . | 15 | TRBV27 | CASNQLAGVTGELFF | TGTGCCAGCAACCAGCTAGCGGGGGTCACCGGGGAGCTGTTTTTT
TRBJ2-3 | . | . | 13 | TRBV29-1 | CSVRQGSTDTQYF | TGCAGCGTTCGGCAGGGTAGCACAGATACGCAGTATTTT
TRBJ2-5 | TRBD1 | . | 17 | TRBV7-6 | CASSPGQGASIGETQYF | TGTGCCAGCAGCCCGGGACAGGGGGCGTCTATTGGAGAGACCCAGTACTTC
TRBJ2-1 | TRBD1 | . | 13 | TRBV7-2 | CASSFTGGDEQFF | TGTGCCAGCAGCTTTACAGGGGGTGATGAGCAGTTCTTC
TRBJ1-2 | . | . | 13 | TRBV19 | CASSLTGNYGYTF | TGTGCCAGTAGTTTGACGGGTAACTATGGCTACACCTTC
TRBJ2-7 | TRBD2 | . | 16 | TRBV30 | CAWGLKDSGSSYEQYF | TGTGCCTGGGGCCTGAAGGATAGCGGGAGCTCCTACGAGCAGTACTTC
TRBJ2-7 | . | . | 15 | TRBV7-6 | CASSLFTGNSYEQYF | TGTGCCAGCAGCCTCTTTACAGGGAACTCCTACGAGCAGTACTTC
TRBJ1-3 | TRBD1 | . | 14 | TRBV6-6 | CASRTGDSGNTIYF | TGTGCCAGCAGGACAGGGGACTCTGGAAACACCATATATTTT
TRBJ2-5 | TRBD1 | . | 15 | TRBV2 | CASTTSPGQGYTQYF | TGTGCCAGCACCACCTCCCCGGGACAGGGGTACACCCAGTACTTC
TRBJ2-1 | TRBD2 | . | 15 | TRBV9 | CASSVAGLAGNEQFF | TGTGCCAGCAGCGTAGCTGGGCTAGCGGGGAATGAGCAGTTCTTC
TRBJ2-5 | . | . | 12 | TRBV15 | CATSRARETQYF | TGTGCCACCAGCAGAGCCCGAGAGACCCAGTACTTC
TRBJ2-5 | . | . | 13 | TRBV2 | CASSRTGKETQYF | TGTGCCAGCAGTCGAACAGGGAAGGAGACCCAGTACTTC
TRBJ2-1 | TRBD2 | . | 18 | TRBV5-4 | CASSSGTSGPAIYNEQFF | TGTGCCAGCAGCTCCGGGACTAGCGGCCCGGCAATCTACAATGAGCAGTTCTTC
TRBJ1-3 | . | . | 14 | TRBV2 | CASSEWASGNTIYF | TGTGCCAGCAGTGAATGGGCCTCTGGAAACACCATATATTTT
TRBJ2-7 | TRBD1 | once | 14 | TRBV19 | CASSPRQGSYEQYF | TGTGCCAGTAGTCCCCGACAGGGTTCGTACGAGCAGTACTTC
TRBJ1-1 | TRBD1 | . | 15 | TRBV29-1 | CSVRTGTGGSGEAFF | TGCAGCGTTAGAACCGGGACAGGGGGCTCTGGTGAAGCTTTCTTT
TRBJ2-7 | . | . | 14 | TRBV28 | CASSNQGFSYEQYF | TGTGCCAGCAGTAACCAGGGGTTCTCCTACGAGCAGTACTTC
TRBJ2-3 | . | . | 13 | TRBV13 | CASSYVPIDTQYF | TGTGCCAGCAGCTATGTCCCTATTGATACGCAGTATTTT
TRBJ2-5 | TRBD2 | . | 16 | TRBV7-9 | CASSSGLAGPQETQYF | TGTGCCAGCAGCTCTGGACTAGCGGGGCCCCAAGAGACCCAGTACTTC
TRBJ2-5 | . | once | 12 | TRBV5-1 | CASNGPQETQYF | TGCGCCAGCAATGGGCCCCAAGAGACCCAGTACTTC
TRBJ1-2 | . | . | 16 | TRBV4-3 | CASSQDANRARYGYTF | TGCGCCAGCAGCCAAGATGCGAACCGCGCCCGATATGGCTACACCTTC
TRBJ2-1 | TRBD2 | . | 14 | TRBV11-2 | CASSPPSGGGEQFF | TGTGCCAGCAGCCCTCCTAGCGGGGGGGGTGAGCAGTTCTTC